This TCR beta chain was identified during a study of blood T cell repertoires in COVID-19. Study overall: Researchers got acute and convalescent COVID-19 samples from the United States, Italy and Spain. Sample material is recorded as cDNA or gDNA derived from T cells, B-cell-depleted T cells, or PBMCs.

The table came from immunoSEQ multiplex PCR; TCRdb's copy has only in-frame clones and leaves some out. The profile shows over 65,000 clones, around four fifths of them singletons. The V gene end was trimmed by 7 bases and the J gene end by 5 bases; junction bases not matched to a gene: 5. The CDR3 has 15 residues. Germline CDR1 SNHLY, CDR2 FYNNEI. Material: peripheral blood. This receptor was taken from a man older than 75 with active or convalescent COVID-19. V is TRBV2 and J is TRBJ2-3, with 14 bases fitting TRBD2. CDR3 nucleotide sequence: TGTGCCAGCACCGGACTAGCGGGGGGTCAAGATACGCAGTATTTT. Its translation: CASTGLAGGQDTQYF.